Listed below are T cell receptor beta chains from one sample, sequenced in a study of cytomegalovirus exposure and HLA in healthy donors. Sequencing was performed with immunoSEQ multiplex PCR; in TCRdb, only in-frame clones are kept and a portion is missing. The sample contains 150,000 to 200,000 clones, roughly 79% of which appear only once. Input material: PBMCs. These receptors all come from a woman younger than 35 in good health and CMV-seropositive. The CDR3 runs from the conserved cysteine through the conserved F or W. A D gene is named only where the DNA matches it firmly. Where a row states a size, it is once, few, many or the class of an expanded clone; other rows omit it.

d_call: .
v_call: TRBV28
clone_size: .
j_call: TRBJ2-5
cdr3_nt: TGTGCCGCCCACAGTTACCAAGAGACCCAGTACTTC
cdr3_aa: CAAHSYQETQYF

d_call: TRBD2
v_call: TRBV28
clone_size: .
j_call: TRBJ2-2
cdr3_nt: TGTGCCAGCAGTTTATTATCCGGGGGGGCCACCGGGGAGCTGTTTTTT
cdr3_aa: CASSLLSGGATGELFF

d_call: .
v_call: TRBV5-6
clone_size: .
j_call: TRBJ1-1
cdr3_nt: TGTGCCAGCAGCTTGGGAGGGCCCGTCTCTAGGACCACTGAAGCTTTCTTT
cdr3_aa: CASSLGGPVSRTTEAFF

d_call: .
v_call: TRBV7-7
clone_size: few
j_call: TRBJ1-5
cdr3_nt: TGTGCCAGCAGCGGAGAGTGGGACAACAATCAGCCCCAGCATTTT
cdr3_aa: CASSGEWDNNQPQHF

d_call: .
v_call: TRBV11-2
clone_size: once
j_call: TRBJ1-1
cdr3_nt: TGTGCCAGCAGCCTAGGACCTTTACCGGGCACTGAAGCTTTCTTT
cdr3_aa: CASSLGPLPGTEAFF

d_call: TRBD2
v_call: TRBV19
clone_size: few
j_call: TRBJ2-1
cdr3_nt: TGTGCCAGTAGTATAGCGGGGGGATCCTACAATGAGCAGTTCTTC
cdr3_aa: CASSIAGGSYNEQFF

d_call: .
v_call: TRBV10-1
clone_size: .
j_call: TRBJ2-7
cdr3_nt: TGCGCCAGCTCTCCCCTCAGCTCCTACGAGCAGTACTTC
cdr3_aa: CASSPLSSYEQYF

d_call: .
v_call: TRBV6-5
clone_size: few
j_call: TRBJ1-4
cdr3_nt: TGTGCCAGCAGACCGACGGGGGGTGAAAAACTGTTTTTT
cdr3_aa: CASRPTGGEKLFF

d_call: .
v_call: TRBV7-2
clone_size: .
j_call: TRBJ2-5
cdr3_nt: TGTGCCAGCAGCTTAGCAGGGGGGGAAGAGACCCAGTACTTC
cdr3_aa: CASSLAGGEETQYF

d_call: TRBD1
v_call: TRBV5-8
clone_size: .
j_call: TRBJ2-7
cdr3_nt: TGTGCCAGCAGGAGACCGGGACAGGGGATCAACGAGCAGTACTTC
cdr3_aa: CASRRPGQGINEQYF

d_call: .
v_call: TRBV6-1
clone_size: .
j_call: TRBJ2-3
cdr3_nt: TGTGCCAGCAGTGACACGGGGACAGATACGCAGTATTTT
cdr3_aa: CASSDTGTDTQYF

d_call: .
v_call: TRBV19
clone_size: .
j_call: TRBJ2-7
cdr3_nt: TGTGCCAGTAGCCTACAGGGTCTGGGGACGGGGGAGCAGTACTTC
cdr3_aa: CASSLQGLGTGEQYF

d_call: TRBD2
v_call: TRBV28
clone_size: .
j_call: TRBJ2-7
cdr3_nt: TGTGCCAGCAGTCTAGCGGGTAGCTCCTACGAGCAGTACTTC
cdr3_aa: CASSLAGSSYEQYF

d_call: .
v_call: TRBV28
clone_size: .
j_call: TRBJ1-6
cdr3_nt: TGTGCCAGCAGCGGGAGCTCAGCCCGTTCACCCCTCCACTTT
cdr3_aa: CASSGSSARSPLHF

d_call: .
v_call: TRBV19
clone_size: few
j_call: TRBJ2-6
cdr3_nt: TGTGCCAGTAAGCTGCAGGGGGGGGCCAACGTCCTGACTTTC
cdr3_aa: CASKLQGGANVLTF

d_call: .
v_call: TRBV7-9
clone_size: few
j_call: TRBJ1-6
cdr3_nt: TGTGCCAGCAGCTTTTTATTCGGACAGAGGGTGTCCTATAATTCACCCCTCCACTTT
cdr3_aa: CASSFLFGQRVSYNSPLHF

d_call: TRBD2
v_call: TRBV28
clone_size: few
j_call: TRBJ2-2
cdr3_nt: TGTGCCAGCAGGGGAGCGGGGGGATCCATATTCGGGGAGCTGTTTTTT
cdr3_aa: CASRGAGGSIFGELFF

d_call: TRBD1
v_call: TRBV18
clone_size: .
j_call: TRBJ1-4
cdr3_nt: TGTGCCAGCTCACCTCGCGGACAGGTCGTTAATGAAAAACTGTTTTTT
cdr3_aa: CASSPRGQVVNEKLFF

d_call: TRBD1
v_call: TRBV9
clone_size: .
j_call: TRBJ2-7
cdr3_nt: TGTGCCAGCAGCGTTGATTCCGGGACAGGGACCTCCTACGAGCAGTACTTC
cdr3_aa: CASSVDSGTGTSYEQYF

d_call: .
v_call: TRBV28
clone_size: .
j_call: TRBJ1-2
cdr3_nt: TGTGCCAGCAGTTCCGATAAAGGGTTTGGTGCAGGGAACTATGGCTACACCTTC
cdr3_aa: CASSSDKGFGAGNYGYTF

d_call: TRBD1
v_call: TRBV7-8
clone_size: .
j_call: TRBJ1-4
cdr3_nt: TGTGCCAGCAGCCCAATAGACAGGGGGCTTGTAAAACTGTTTTTT
cdr3_aa: CASSPIDRGLVKLFF

d_call: .
v_call: TRBV2
clone_size: few
j_call: TRBJ1-1
cdr3_nt: TGTGCCAGCAAACAGGGGAACACTGAAGCTTTCTTT
cdr3_aa: CASKQGNTEAFF

d_call: TRBD1
v_call: TRBV7-7
clone_size: .
j_call: TRBJ2-1
cdr3_nt: TGTGCCAGCAGCCTGGGACAGGCGAACAATGAGCAGTTCTTC
cdr3_aa: CASSLGQANNEQFF

d_call: TRBD1
v_call: TRBV10-3
clone_size: .
j_call: TRBJ1-2
cdr3_nt: TGTGCCATCAGTGAGTCGTATCCAGGGGGTGGCTACACCTTC
cdr3_aa: CAISESYPGGGYTF

d_call: TRBD1
v_call: TRBV15
clone_size: .
j_call: TRBJ1-1
cdr3_nt: TGTGCCACCAGCGGACAGAAATGGGACAGAATCATGAACACTGAAGCTTTCTTT
cdr3_aa: CATSGQKWDRIMNTEAFF

d_call: .
v_call: TRBV19
clone_size: .
j_call: TRBJ1-1
cdr3_nt: TGTGCCAGTAGTATATACGGAGACAGAGATTTCACTGAAGCTTTCTTT
cdr3_aa: CASSIYGDRDFTEAFF

d_call: .
v_call: TRBV14
clone_size: .
j_call: TRBJ2-5
cdr3_nt: TGTGCCAGCAGCCAAGTCCCCGGGGTACAGACCCAGTACTTC
cdr3_aa: CASSQVPGVQTQYF

d_call: TRBD1
v_call: TRBV7-9
clone_size: .
j_call: TRBJ2-7
cdr3_nt: TGTGCCAGCACTCCCGGGGGACAGGGTAAATGGTACGAGCAGTACTTC
cdr3_aa: CASTPGGQGKWYEQYF

d_call: TRBD2
v_call: TRBV19
clone_size: .
j_call: TRBJ2-5
cdr3_nt: TGTGCCAGTAGGCCACTAGCGGGGGGCCAAGAGACCCAGTACTTC
cdr3_aa: CASRPLAGGQETQYF

d_call: TRBD2
v_call: TRBV11-2
clone_size: .
j_call: TRBJ2-7
cdr3_nt: TGTGCCAGCAGCCCCAACGTAGCGGGGGGGCGATTATACGAGCAGTACTTC
cdr3_aa: CASSPNVAGGRLYEQYF

d_call: .
v_call: TRBV19
clone_size: .
j_call: TRBJ1-5
cdr3_nt: TGTGCCAGTAGTATACTTTTTCTAGGCAATCAGCCCCAGCATTTT
cdr3_aa: CASSILFLGNQPQHF

d_call: .
v_call: TRBV15
clone_size: few
j_call: TRBJ2-5
cdr3_nt: TGTGCCACCAGCAGAGATCTGGGCCGGGAGACCCAGTACTTC
cdr3_aa: CATSRDLGRETQYF

d_call: .
v_call: TRBV2
clone_size: once
j_call: TRBJ1-2
cdr3_nt: TGTGCCAGCAGTGTGCGCCAGGGAAGCACGGGCTACACCTTC
cdr3_aa: CASSVRQGSTGYTF

d_call: TRBD1
v_call: TRBV7-6
clone_size: .
j_call: TRBJ1-1
cdr3_nt: TGTGCCAGCAGCTTAGCGGGACAGGGAGGCACTGAAGCTTTCTTT
cdr3_aa: CASSLAGQGGTEAFF

d_call: TRBD1
v_call: TRBV11-2
clone_size: .
j_call: TRBJ2-7
cdr3_nt: TGTGCCAGCAGCTCTAGACAGGGTGGCGAGCAGTACTTC
cdr3_aa: CASSSRQGGEQYF

d_call: TRBD2
v_call: TRBV7-8
clone_size: .
j_call: TRBJ2-3
cdr3_nt: TGTGCCAGCAGCTTTGAGAAGTCGACTAGCGGGATTACAGATACGCAGTATTTT
cdr3_aa: CASSFEKSTSGITDTQYF

d_call: TRBD1
v_call: TRBV7-9
clone_size: once
j_call: TRBJ2-3
cdr3_nt: TGTGCCAGCAACTCGGGACAGAGCACAGATACGCAGTATTTT
cdr3_aa: CASNSGQSTDTQYF

d_call: .
v_call: TRBV9
clone_size: .
j_call: TRBJ1-2
cdr3_nt: TGTGCCAGCAGCGTCGGGGAGGGGAAAGGCTACACCTTC
cdr3_aa: CASSVGEGKGYTF

d_call: TRBD1
v_call: TRBV5-4
clone_size: .
j_call: TRBJ2-7
cdr3_nt: TGTGCCAGCAGCTTTGGGACAGGGATTAACTACGAGCAGTACTTC
cdr3_aa: CASSFGTGINYEQYF

d_call: .
v_call: TRBV6-6
clone_size: .
j_call: TRBJ1-1
cdr3_nt: TGTGCCAGCAGTTACTCACAGGGGAACACTGAAGCTTTCTTT
cdr3_aa: CASSYSQGNTEAFF

d_call: .
v_call: TRBV7-6
clone_size: .
j_call: TRBJ2-7
cdr3_nt: TGTGCCAGCAGATCCTCAGTTGGCTCCTACGAGCAGTACTTC
cdr3_aa: CASRSSVGSYEQYF

d_call: TRBD1
v_call: TRBV15
clone_size: few
j_call: TRBJ2-7
cdr3_nt: TGTGCCACCAGCAGAACCGGGACAGGGGGCGAGCAGTACTTC
cdr3_aa: CATSRTGTGGEQYF

d_call: .
v_call: TRBV28
clone_size: .
j_call: TRBJ2-2
cdr3_nt: TGTGCCAGCAGTTTGTTCGCCGGGGAGCTGTTTTTT
cdr3_aa: CASSLFAGELFF